Sequencing of this T cell receptor beta chain was carried out in a study of beta chain features in type 1 diabetes. Study conclusions and caveats: Shortening that was moderate but significant affected the TCRB CDR3s of Type 1 diabetes patients in all four CD4+ subsets.

In the case of this clone: Its specificity is unknown.

J lost 6 bases, V lost 5 bases, and 9 bases had no gene match. Germline V lookup: CDR1 SEHNR, CDR2 FQNEAQ (reference sequence). This CDR3 region has 17 residues. Since all of the isolated RNA was reverse transcribed, expressed TCRB transcripts were what got sequenced. Profiling relied on immunoSEQ multiplex PCR, and the TCRdb table lists in-frame clones only, not all of them. The data show about 260,000 clones, approximately 24% seen once. The chain couples TRBV7-9 to TRBJ2-1; 14 bases are a match to TRBD2. The sequenced sample was naive CD4+ T cells from blood. The origin of this receptor is a woman under 40 with type 1 diabetes. In DNA, the CDR3 is TGTGCCAGCAGCCTGGGACTAGCGGGAGAATTGGCCAATGAGCAGTTCTTC. This codes for CASSLGLAGELANEQFF.